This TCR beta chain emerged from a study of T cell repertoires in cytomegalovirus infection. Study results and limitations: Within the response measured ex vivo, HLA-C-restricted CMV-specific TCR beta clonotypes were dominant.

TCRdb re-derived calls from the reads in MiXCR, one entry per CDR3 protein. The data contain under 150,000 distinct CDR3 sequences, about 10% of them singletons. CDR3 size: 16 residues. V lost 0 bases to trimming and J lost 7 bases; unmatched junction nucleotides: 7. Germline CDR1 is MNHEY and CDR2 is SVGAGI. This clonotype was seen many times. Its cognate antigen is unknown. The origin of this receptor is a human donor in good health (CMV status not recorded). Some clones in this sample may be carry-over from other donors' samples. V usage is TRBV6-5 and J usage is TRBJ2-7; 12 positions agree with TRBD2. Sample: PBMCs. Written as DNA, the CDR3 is TGTGCCAGCAGTTACTCGACTAGCGGGGGCCGTGGGGAGCAGTACTTC. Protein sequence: CASSYSTSGGRGEQYF.